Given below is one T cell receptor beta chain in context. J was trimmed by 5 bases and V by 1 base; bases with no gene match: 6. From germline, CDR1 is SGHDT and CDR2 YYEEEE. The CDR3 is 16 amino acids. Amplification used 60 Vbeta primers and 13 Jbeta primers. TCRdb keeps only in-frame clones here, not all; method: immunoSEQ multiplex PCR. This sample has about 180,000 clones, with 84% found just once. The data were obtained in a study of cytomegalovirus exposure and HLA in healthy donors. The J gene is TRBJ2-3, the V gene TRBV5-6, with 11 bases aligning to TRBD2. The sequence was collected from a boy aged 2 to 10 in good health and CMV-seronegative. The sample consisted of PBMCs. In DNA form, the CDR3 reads TGTGCCAGCAGCTTGAAGACTAGCGGGGCAGGAGATACGCAGTATTTT. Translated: CASSLKTSGAGDTQYF.